This T cell receptor (beta chain) derives from a study of shared clonotypes between healthy human individuals. CDR1 is SQVTM, CDR2 ANQGSEA, per germline. The CDR3 sequence is 13 residues long. The V and J ends lost 6 bases and 7 bases, in that order; junction bases with no gene match: 5. Several immunoSEQ plates held equal portions of the genomic DNA taken from each subset. Generated by immunoSEQ multiplex PCR, the TCRdb table keeps only in-frame clones and is missing some. The sample lists around 2.5 million clones, over 85% occurring once. Sequencing was performed on naive CD4+ T cells from PBMCs. Subset of the sample: CD45RA+ positively selected. The chain couples TRBV29-1 to TRBJ2-1; TRBD2 matches at 11 bases. The TCR was taken from a young man in good health. Some clones in this sample may be carry-over from other donors' samples. The CDR3 loop reads CSVLASGRNEQFF. As DNA, the CDR3 is TGCAGCGTGCTCGCTAGCGGGAGGAATGAGCAGTTCTTC.